The 9 T cell receptor beta chains given below trace back to one sample, sequenced in a study of CXCR3-negative and CXCR3-positive naive CD8 T cells. Regarding the study as a whole: Naive cells positive for CXCR3 carried more hydrophobic TRB CDR3s than CXCR3-negative ones.

For these TCRs, the target antigens are not known. Researchers prepared the TRB cDNA libraries using 5' RACE with UMI labels. TCRdb derives one entry per CDR3 protein from the 5' RACE reads, leaving out DNA. Found here are 150,000 to 180,000 distinct CDR3 sequences; the top ten clones hold 0.45% to 0.6%. Sequenced material: naive CXCR3+ CD8+ T cells from blood. The subset is: CD45RO-CCR7+CD27+CD95- naive CD8+ T cells expressing CXCR3 (TNR3+). Receptor source: a human donor in good health. Some clones in this sample may be carry-over from other donors' samples.

The rearrangement uses TRBV12-3 or TRBV12-4 and TRBJ1-5. The CDR3 is made up of 13 amino acids. CDR3 sequence reads: CASSFRVGQPQHF.

The chain uses TRBV29-1 and TRBJ1-2. CDR1 and CDR2 (germline): SQVTM, ANQGSEA. The CDR3 contains 13 residues. CDR3 sequence: CSVGVPPPVGYTF.

The V and J genes are TRBV12-3 or TRBV12-4 and TRBJ2-1. The CDR3 extends over 13 amino acids. The CDR3 loop is CASSLSSQAEQFF.

CDR3 region: CASSLAPGQGAPGNTIYF. This sequence joins TRBV7-6 and TRBJ1-3; TCRdb's D call, TRBD1, is unchecked because there is no DNA. From germline, CDR1 is SGHVS and CDR2 FNYEAQ. This CDR3 region has 18 residues.

CDR3 loop: CASSSRGGMKDTEAFF. The chain uses TRBV19 and TRBJ1-1; TCRdb gives TRBD1 as the D gene, but with no DNA this cannot be confirmed. This CDR3 region has 16 residues. Germline CDR1 reads LNHDA; CDR2 reads SQIVND (reference sequence). The variable domain in full, completed from reference TRBV19 and TRBJ1-1, reads DGGITQSPKYLFRKEGQNVTLSCEQNLNHDAMYWYRQDPGQGLRLIYYSQIVNDFQKGDIAEGYSVSREKKESFPLTVTSAQKNPTAFYLCASSSRGGMKDTEAFFGQGTRLTVV.

The chain has TRBV29-1 and TRBJ1-2. Per germline, CDR1 SQVTM and CDR2 ANQGSEA. The CDR3 is 14 residues long. Here the CDR3 reads CSVAEILANYGYTF.

The chain uses TRBV5-1 and TRBJ2-7. This CDR3 comprises 16 residues. Germline V gene lookup returns CDR1 SGHRS and CDR2 YFSETQ. The CDR3 loop reads CASSFSMAGGSYEQYF.

V is TRBV29-1 and J is TRBJ2-7; TCRdb gives TRBD2 as the D gene, but with no DNA this cannot be confirmed. The CDR3 sequence is 16 residues long. Germline V CDR1 and CDR2: SQVTM, ANQGSEA. The CDR3 sequence: CSVEGPGLDLAYEQYF.

The chain couples TRBV4-1 to TRBJ2-5; TCRdb's D call, TRBD1, is unchecked because there is no DNA. In germline, CDR1 is MGHRA, CDR2 YSYEKL. CDR3 length: 15 residues. The CDR3 protein is CASSQDLEGGETQYF.